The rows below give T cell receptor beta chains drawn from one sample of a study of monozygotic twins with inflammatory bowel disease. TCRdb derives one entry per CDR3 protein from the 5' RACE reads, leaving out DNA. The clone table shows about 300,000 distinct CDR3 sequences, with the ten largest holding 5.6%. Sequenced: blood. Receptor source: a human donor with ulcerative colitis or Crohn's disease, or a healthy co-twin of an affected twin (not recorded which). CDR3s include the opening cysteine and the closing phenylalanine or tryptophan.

CASSLAGGGGWSYEQYF TRBJ2-7 TRBV5-1
CASSQDRASNEQFF TRBJ2-1 TRBV7-3
CASSRTSGGEQETQYF TRBJ2-5 TRBV4-3
CSVMSRRMTSTDTQYF TRBJ2-3 TRBV20-1
CSARDPGRGSSYNSPLHF TRBJ1-6 TRBV20-1
CASSSDRALHEQYF TRBJ2-7 TRBV12-3/TRBV12-4
CASNSQGGPGVRQPQHF TRBJ1-5 TRBV7-2
CASSFTSGWNNEQFF TRBJ2-1 TRBV7-2
CATSRDGGNLEEQYF TRBJ2-7 TRBV15
CASTRAESTDTQYF TRBJ2-3 TRBV9
CASIQDRGAHEQFF TRBJ2-1 TRBV7-2
CAVQLAGTETQYF TRBJ2-5 TRBV12-3/TRBV12-4
CSASLKGPQDTQYF TRBJ2-3 TRBV20-1
CASRTTSARRTETQYF TRBJ2-5 TRBV5-4
CASSYSSRGSTDTQYF TRBJ2-3 TRBV6-2/TRBV6-3
CASSLDVLHWDEQFF TRBJ2-1 TRBV7-9
CASKIQGASNTEAFF TRBJ1-1 TRBV27
CASSLDGGQIFYNEQFF TRBJ2-1 TRBV7-8
CASSQEWIGLGNTGELFF TRBJ2-2 TRBV4-2
CASSKTGGWSPLHF TRBJ1-6 TRBV12-3/TRBV12-4
CASSASFLDTQYF TRBJ2-3 TRBV12-3/TRBV12-4
CASRLGRHEQYF TRBJ2-7 TRBV3-1
CSARPPGQNYQPQHF TRBJ1-5 TRBV20-1
CASSSFGGGETQYF TRBJ2-5 TRBV7-2
CASTRTGGGDGTQYF TRBJ2-3 TRBV5-1
CASRGGTGDNQPQHF TRBJ1-5 TRBV6-1
CATEEGSYNSPLHF TRBJ1-6 TRBV28
CASGDSSSYEQYF TRBJ2-7 TRBV19
CASSLSGSALETQYF TRBJ2-5 TRBV7-2
CASSPTSSQRDEQFF TRBJ2-1 TRBV7-9
CASTQTPPMWNSGANVLTF TRBJ2-6 TRBV27
CASSSGGNYIRYTF TRBJ1-2 TRBV7-2
CASSGGWADSPKTYEQYF TRBJ2-7 TRBV5-1
CASSPRIQSRPSYEQYF TRBJ2-7 TRBV18
CASSQDILSGNEKLFF TRBJ1-4 TRBV4-3
CSAPDRSSYNEQFF TRBJ2-1 TRBV20-1
CASSLRDVNEQFF TRBJ2-1 TRBV5-1
CASSFSGPSSYNSPLHF TRBJ1-6 TRBV9
CASSLDTAYGYTF TRBJ1-2 TRBV11-2
CASSERTATGELFF TRBJ2-2 TRBV10-2
CASTLNFGKQYF TRBJ2-7 TRBV13
CATSRDFGGRSGNTIYF TRBJ1-3 TRBV15
CASSFSPTNEKLFF TRBJ1-4 TRBV12-3/TRBV12-4
CASSPPGRSYTEAFF TRBJ1-1 TRBV7-2
CASSFRSASYEQYF TRBJ2-7 TRBV5-5
CASSFRGGGTDTQYF TRBJ2-3 TRBV12-3/TRBV12-4
CASSPRPGDPFYEQYF TRBJ2-7 TRBV7-3
CASLFVTDEQFF TRBJ2-1 TRBV7-2
CAISAGFDTEAFF TRBJ1-1 TRBV10-3